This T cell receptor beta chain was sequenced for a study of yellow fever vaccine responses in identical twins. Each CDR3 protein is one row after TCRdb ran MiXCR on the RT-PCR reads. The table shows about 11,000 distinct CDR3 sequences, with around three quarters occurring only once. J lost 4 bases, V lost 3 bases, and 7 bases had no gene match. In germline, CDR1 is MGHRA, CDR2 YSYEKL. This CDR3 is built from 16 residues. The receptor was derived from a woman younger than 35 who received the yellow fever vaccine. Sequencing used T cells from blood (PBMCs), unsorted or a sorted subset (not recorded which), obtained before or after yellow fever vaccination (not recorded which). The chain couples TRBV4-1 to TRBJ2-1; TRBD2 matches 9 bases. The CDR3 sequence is CASSHSGTSRYNEQFF. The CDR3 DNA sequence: TGCGCCAGCAGCCACTCCGGGACTAGCAGATACAATGAGCAGTTCTTC.